The 2 T cell receptor beta chains listed next were all sequenced from one sample in a study of OX40 agonist ivuxolimab in advanced cancers. Method: immunoSEQ multiplex PCR; TCRdb's copy keeps in-frame clones and lacks some. The sample consists of some 69,000 clones, around 88% of them appearing once. Specimen: CD4+ or CD8+ T cells sorted from blood, collected in a trial of the OX40 agonist ivuxolimab. These receptors were collected from an adult with an advanced solid tumor such as melanoma, head and neck, liver or kidney cancer.

The V call is TRBV5-5, the J call TRBJ2-7, with D possibly matching TRBD1 (6 bases). Germline loops: CDR1 SGHKS, CDR2 YYEKEE (reference sequence). The CDR3 contains 13 residues. Trimming took 2 bases from V and 5 from J, leaving 11 bases between them. CDR3 sequence reads: CASSLHRVDEQYF. In DNA form, the CDR3 reads TGTGCCAGCAGCTTACACAGGGTCGACGAGCAGTACTTC. Filled out from reference TRBV5-5 and TRBJ2-7, the complete variable domain reads DAGVTQSPTHLIKTRGQQVTLRCSPISGHKSVSWYQQVLGQGPQFIFQYYEKEERGRGNFPDRFSARQFPNYSSELNVNALLLGDSALYLCASSLHRVDEQYFGPGTRLTVT.

V gene TRBV25-1 combines with J gene TRBJ1-1, with D possibly TRBD1 on 5 matching bases. V lost 5 bases, J lost 4 bases, and 17 bases lay in between. This CDR3 region has 15 residues. From germline, CDR1 is MGHDK and CDR2 SYGVNS. The CDR3: CASSPLRGEGTEAFF. In DNA form, the CDR3 reads TGTGCCAGCAGTCCCCTACGGGGGGAGGGCACTGAAGCTTTCTTT.